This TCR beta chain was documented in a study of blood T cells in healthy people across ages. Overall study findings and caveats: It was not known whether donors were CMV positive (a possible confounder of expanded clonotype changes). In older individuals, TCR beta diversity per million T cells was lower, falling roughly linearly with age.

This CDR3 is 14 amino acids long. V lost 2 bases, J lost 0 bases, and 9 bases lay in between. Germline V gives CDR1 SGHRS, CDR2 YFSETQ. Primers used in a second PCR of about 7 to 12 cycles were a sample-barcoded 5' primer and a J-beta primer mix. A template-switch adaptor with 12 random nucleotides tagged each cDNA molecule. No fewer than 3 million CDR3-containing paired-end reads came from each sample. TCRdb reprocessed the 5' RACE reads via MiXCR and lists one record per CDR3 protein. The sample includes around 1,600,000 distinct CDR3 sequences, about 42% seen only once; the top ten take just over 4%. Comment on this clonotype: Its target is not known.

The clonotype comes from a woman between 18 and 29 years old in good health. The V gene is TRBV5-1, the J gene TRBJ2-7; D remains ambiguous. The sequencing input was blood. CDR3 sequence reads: CASSFGPRSYEQYF. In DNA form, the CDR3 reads TGCGCCAGCAGCTTCGGACCACGCTCCTACGAGCAGTACTTC. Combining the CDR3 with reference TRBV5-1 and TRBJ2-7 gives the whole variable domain KAGVTQTPRYLIKTRGQQVTLSCSPISGHRSVSWYQQTPGQGLQFLFEYFSETQRNKGNFPGRFSGRQFSNSRSEMNVSTLELGDSALYLCASSFGPRSYEQYFGPGTRLTVT.